This TCR beta chain was documented in a study of T cells expressing NK-cell markers. Study details: Sequenced donors, eight in total, included seven who were HCMV-seropositive and one who was seronegative.

The CDR3 spans 13 residues. The germline V gene encodes CDR1 MNHEY and CDR2 SVGAGI. From its re-call of the 5' RACE reads, TCRdb lists each CDR3 protein once, without DNA. Reported are 250,000 or so distinct CDR3 sequences; the ten largest clones contain roughly 4.2%. This receptor was obtained from a woman aged 18 to 75 in good health. V gene TRBV6-5 combines with J gene TRBJ1-1. Sequencing used blood T cells: a sorted CD56 or NKG2C T cell subset, CD4+ or CD8+ T cells, or bulk PBMC T cells (not recorded which). This CDR3 reads CASSYLGTSEAFF.